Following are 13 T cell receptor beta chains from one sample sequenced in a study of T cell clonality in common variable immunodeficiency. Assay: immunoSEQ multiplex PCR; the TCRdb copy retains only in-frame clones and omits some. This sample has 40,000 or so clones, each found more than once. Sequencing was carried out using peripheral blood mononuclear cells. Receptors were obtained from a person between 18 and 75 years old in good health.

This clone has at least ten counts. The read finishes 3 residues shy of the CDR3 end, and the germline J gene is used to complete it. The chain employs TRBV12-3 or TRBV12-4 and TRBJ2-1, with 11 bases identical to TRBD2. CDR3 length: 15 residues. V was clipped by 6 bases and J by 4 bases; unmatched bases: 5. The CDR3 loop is CASRYGTSGYNEQFF. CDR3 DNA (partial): TGTGCCAGCAGGTACGGGACTAGCGGATACAATGAG.

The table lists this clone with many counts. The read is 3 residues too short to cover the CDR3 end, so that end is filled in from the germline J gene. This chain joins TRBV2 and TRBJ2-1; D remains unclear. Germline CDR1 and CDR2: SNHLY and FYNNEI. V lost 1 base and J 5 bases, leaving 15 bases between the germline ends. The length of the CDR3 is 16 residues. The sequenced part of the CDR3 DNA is TGTGCCAGCAGTGAAGGTGAATCCGTCTCGGACAATGAG. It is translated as CASSEGESVSDNE. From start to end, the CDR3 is CASSEGESVSDNEQFF.

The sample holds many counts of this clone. The CDR3 bases that were read are TGTGCCAGCAGCCGCCTACTTGGGACAGAGGACTTTGGG. Its translation is CASSRLLGTEDFG. Given in full, the CDR3 is CASSRLLGTEDFGAFF. V is TRBV14 and J is TRBJ1-1; 7 bases line up with TRBD1. The CDR3 end falls 3 residues outside the read, so it is completed with the germline J gene. This CDR3 spans 16 amino acids. The germline gives CDR1 SGHDN, CDR2 FVKESK.

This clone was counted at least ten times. CDR3 DNA, as far as it was read: TGTGCCATCAGTGCAGGACAGGGGGCTACGGTATACAATGAG. Translated: CAISAGQGATVYNE. The entire CDR3 sequence reads CAISAGQGATVYNEQFF. This chain connects TRBV10-3 to TRBJ2-1; TRBD1 matches at 11 bases. Read sequence stops 3 residues before the CDR3 end, and the germline J gene provides the missing end. The length of the CDR3 is 17 residues. The V segment lost 4 bases and the J segment 4 bases; nucleotides outside the gene matches: 9. CDR1 and CDR2 (germline): ENHRY, SYGVKD.

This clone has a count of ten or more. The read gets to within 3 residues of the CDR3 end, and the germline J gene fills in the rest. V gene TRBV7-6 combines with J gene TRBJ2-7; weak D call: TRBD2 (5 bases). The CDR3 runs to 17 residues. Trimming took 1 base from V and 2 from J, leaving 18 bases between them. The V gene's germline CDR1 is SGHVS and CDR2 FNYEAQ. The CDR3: CASSLGSSTDYPYEQYF. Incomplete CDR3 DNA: TGTGCCAGCAGCTTAGGATCTTCAACTGACTACCCCTACGAG.

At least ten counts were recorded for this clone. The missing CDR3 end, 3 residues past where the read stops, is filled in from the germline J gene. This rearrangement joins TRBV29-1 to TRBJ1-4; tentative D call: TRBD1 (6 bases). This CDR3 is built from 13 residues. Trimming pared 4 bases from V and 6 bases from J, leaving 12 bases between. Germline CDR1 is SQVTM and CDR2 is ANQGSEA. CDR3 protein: CSVGGQIDEKLFF. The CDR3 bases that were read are TGCAGCGTTGGTGGACAGATAGATGAAAAA.

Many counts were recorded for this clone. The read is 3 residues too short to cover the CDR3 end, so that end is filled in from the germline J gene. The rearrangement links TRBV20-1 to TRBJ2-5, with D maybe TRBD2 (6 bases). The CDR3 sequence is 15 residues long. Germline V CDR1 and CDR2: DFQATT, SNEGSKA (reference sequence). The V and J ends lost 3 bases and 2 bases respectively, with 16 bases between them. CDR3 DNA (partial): TGCAGTGCTAGTCATGGGGCTAGCGTACAAGAGACC. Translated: CSASHGASVQET. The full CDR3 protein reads CSASHGASVQETQYF.

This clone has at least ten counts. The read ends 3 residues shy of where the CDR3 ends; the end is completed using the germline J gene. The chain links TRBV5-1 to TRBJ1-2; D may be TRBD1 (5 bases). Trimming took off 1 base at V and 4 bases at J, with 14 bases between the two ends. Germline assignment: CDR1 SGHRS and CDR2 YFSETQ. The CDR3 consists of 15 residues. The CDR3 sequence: CASSLSPDSSYGYTF. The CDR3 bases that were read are TGCGCCAGCAGCTTGTCTCCCGACAGTAGCTATGGC.

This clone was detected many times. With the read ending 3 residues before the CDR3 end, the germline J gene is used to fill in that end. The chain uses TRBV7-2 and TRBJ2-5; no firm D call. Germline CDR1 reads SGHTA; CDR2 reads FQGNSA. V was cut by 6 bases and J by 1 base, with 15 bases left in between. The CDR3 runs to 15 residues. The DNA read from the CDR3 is TGTGCCAGCAGACCCTCCTTGCGGATCCAAGAGACC. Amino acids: CASRPSLRIQET. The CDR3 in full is CASRPSLRIQETQYF.

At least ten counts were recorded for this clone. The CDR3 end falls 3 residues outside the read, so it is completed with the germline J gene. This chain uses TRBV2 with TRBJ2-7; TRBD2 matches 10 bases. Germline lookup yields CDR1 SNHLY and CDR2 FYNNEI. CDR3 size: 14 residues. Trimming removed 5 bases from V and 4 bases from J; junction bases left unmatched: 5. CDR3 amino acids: CASSKLAGPYEQYF. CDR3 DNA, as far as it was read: TGTGCCAGCAGTAAACTAGCGGGACCGTACGAG.

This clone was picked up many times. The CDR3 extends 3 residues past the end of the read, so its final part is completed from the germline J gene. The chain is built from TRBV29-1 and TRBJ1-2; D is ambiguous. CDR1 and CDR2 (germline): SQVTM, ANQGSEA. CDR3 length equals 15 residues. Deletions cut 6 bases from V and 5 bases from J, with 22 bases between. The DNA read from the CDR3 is TGCAGCGTGTCATCCCTACCTCTCCGTGATTATGGC. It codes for CSVSSLPLRDYG. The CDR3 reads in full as CSVSSLPLRDYGYTF.

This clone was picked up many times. The sequenced CDR3 bases are TGTGCCAGCAGTTACTCCCGACAGGGTGGAATTCAGCCC. Translating gives CASSYSRQGGIQP. The whole CDR3 protein is CASSYSRQGGIQPQHF. The J gene is TRBJ1-5, the V gene TRBV6-2 or TRBV6-3; 7 bases are shared with TRBD1. The read falls 3 residues short of the CDR3 end, and the missing part is taken from the germline J gene. Germline V CDR1 and CDR2: MNHEY, SVGEGT. V shed 0 bases, J shed 6 bases, and the junction held 8 bases outside the gene matches. The CDR3 loop spans 16 amino acids.

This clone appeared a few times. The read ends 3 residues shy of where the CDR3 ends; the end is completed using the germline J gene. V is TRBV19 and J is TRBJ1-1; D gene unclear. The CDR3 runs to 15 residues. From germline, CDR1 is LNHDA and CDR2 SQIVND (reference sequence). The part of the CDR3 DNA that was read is TGTGCCAGTAGTTTGACTAGCGTAACGTCCTACGAG. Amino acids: CASSLTSVTSYE. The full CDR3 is CASSLTSVTSYEAFF.